The T cell receptor (beta chain) under discussion was sequenced for a study of human T cells and chemical hapten exposure. Time point denoted: pre-sensitization, week 0. Treatment meaning: therapeutic diphenylcyclopropenone sensitization with weekly scalp DPC. TCRdb reanalysed the RACE reads using MiXCR and keeps one entry per CDR3 protein. The sample lists about 300,000 distinct CDR3 sequences, 4.5% to 5.5% seen once, with less than 9% in the top ten. The table lists this clonotype with a few counts. The target antigen is unknown. Study-wide points: Significantly more large CDR3 similarity clusters were formed by expanded TCRs than by controls.

The V and J ends lost 7 bases and 5 bases respectively, with 18 bases between them. This CDR3 comprises 14 residues. The germline V gene encodes CDR1 MNHEY and CDR2 SVGEGT. This sequence was found in a young woman with alopecia areata. Some clones in this sample may be carry-over from other donors' samples. This chain uses TRBV6-2 or TRBV6-3 with TRBJ2-7, with D uncertain. The material was whole blood, obtained in connection with sensitization to the hapten diphenylcyclopropenone (DPC). The CDR3 protein is CASNGAGRRDEQYF. The CDR3 nucleotides read TGTGCCAGCAATGGAGCAGGCCGACGCGACGAGCAGTACTTC.